This note documents a single TCR beta chain sequence. This specimen comes from a study of blood T cell repertoires in COVID-19. Clones were read by immunoSEQ multiplex PCR, and TCRdb kept only the in-frame ones, dropping some. The table lists roughly 320,000 clones, around 86% of them singletons. CDR1 and CDR2 from the germline V gene are SEHNR and FQNEAQ (reference sequence). This CDR3 comprises 14 residues. Trimming took 6 bases from V and 3 from J, leaving 14 bases between them. The sample was PBMCs or T cells enriched from blood (not recorded which). V gene TRBV7-9 combines with J gene TRBJ1-2; D might be TRBD1 (5 bases). The TCR sequence derives from a man aged 30 to 45 who had recovered from COVID-19. The CDR3 DNA reads as TGTGCCAGCAGGCCGACAGAAACCGACTATGGCTACACCTTC. Its translation: CASRPTETDYGYTF. Full variable domain (remainder filled in from reference TRBV7-9 and TRBJ1-2): DTGVSQNPRHKITKRGQNVTFRCDPISEHNRLYWYRQTLGQGPEFLTYFQNEAQLEKSRLLSDRFSAERPKGSFSTLEIQRTEQGDSAMYLCASRPTETDYGYTFGSGTRLTVV.